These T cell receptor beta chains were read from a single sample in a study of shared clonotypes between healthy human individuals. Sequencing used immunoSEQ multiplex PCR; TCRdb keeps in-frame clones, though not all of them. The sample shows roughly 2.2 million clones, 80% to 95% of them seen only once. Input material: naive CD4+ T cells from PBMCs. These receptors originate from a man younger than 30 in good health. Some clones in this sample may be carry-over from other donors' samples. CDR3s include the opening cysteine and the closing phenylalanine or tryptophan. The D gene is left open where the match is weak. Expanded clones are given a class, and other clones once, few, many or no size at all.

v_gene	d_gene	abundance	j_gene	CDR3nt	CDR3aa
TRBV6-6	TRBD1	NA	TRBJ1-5	TGTGCCAGCAGTCCGACAGGGCCTAGCAATCAGCCCCAGCATTTT	CASSPTGPSNQPQHF
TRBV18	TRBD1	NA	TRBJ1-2	TGTGCCAGCTCACCTGAGGGGGCCCATGGCTACACCTTC	CASSPEGAHGYTF
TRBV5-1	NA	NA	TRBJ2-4	TGCGCCAGCAGCTTGGCCCGCCAGGGCGAGGACATTCAGTACTTC	CASSLARQGEDIQYF
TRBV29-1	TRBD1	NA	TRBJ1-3	TGCAGCGCGGCGATACCGGGACAGAGGTTTCATACCTCTGGAAACACCATATATTTT	CSAAIPGQRFHTSGNTIYF
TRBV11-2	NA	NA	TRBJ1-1	TGTGCCAGCAGCTTCCTCGGGTGGAGGTACACTGAAGCTTTCTTT	CASSFLGWRYTEAFF
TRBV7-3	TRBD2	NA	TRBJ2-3	TGTGCCAGCAGCTCACTTAGGACTAGCGGAGGGAGCACAGATACGCAGTATTTT	CASSSLRTSGGSTDTQYF
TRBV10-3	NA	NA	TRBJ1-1	TGTGCCATCAGTGAGCAGTTCGTAGGGGCTGGAAACACTGAAGCTTTCTTT	CAISEQFVGAGNTEAFF
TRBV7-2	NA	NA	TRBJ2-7	TGTGCCAGCAGCTTTGCAGGCTCCTACGAGCAGTACTTC	CASSFAGSYEQYF
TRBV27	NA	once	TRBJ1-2	TGTGCCAGCGGTAACCAGGGGCCGCCCCTGTATGGCTACACCTTC	CASGNQGPPLYGYTF
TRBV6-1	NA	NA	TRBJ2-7	TGTGCCAGCATGCGTGGGGGTACCTACGAGCAGTACTTC	CASMRGGTYEQYF
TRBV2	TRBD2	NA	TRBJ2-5	TGTGCCAGCAGCGGGGGACTAGCGGGAGGGCAAGAGACCCAGTACTTC	CASSGGLAGGQETQYF
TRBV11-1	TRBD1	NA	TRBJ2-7	TGTGCCAGCAGCTCCCGGGACAGGGACTACGAGCAGTACTTC	CASSSRDRDYEQYF
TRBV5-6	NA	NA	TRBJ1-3	TGTGCCAGCAGCTGGGAAGGGTGGAACACCATATATTTT	CASSWEGWNTIYF
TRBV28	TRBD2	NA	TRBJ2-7	TGTGCCAGCAGTTTTAGCGGGAGTACTGTTTACGAGCAGTACTTC	CASSFSGSTVYEQYF
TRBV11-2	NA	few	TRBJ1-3	TGTGCCAGCAGATCCCCCGGGACCGCCTCTGGAAACACCATATATTTT	CASRSPGTASGNTIYF
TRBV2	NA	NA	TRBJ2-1	TGTGCCAGCAGTGAGATCTATTACAATGAGCAGTTCTTC	CASSEIYYNEQFF
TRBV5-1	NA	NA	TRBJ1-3	TGCGCCAGCAGCTACGATACAGGGTACGGAAACACCATATATTTT	CASSYDTGYGNTIYF
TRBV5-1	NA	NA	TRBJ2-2	TGCGCCAGCAGAGACAGACCGAACACCGGGGAGCTGTTTTTT	CASRDRPNTGELFF
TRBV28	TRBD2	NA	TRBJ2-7	TGTGCCAGCAGTTTGATGGCTAGCGGGAGAACCTCCTACGAGCAGTACTTC	CASSLMASGRTSYEQYF
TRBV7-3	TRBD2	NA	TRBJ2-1	TGTGCCAGCAGCTTCACGGCTAGCGGGTACAATGAGCAGTTCTTC	CASSFTASGYNEQFF
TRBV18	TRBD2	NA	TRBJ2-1	TGTGCCAGCTCAGGTAGTGGGACTATCTCCTACAATGAGCAGTTCTTC	CASSGSGTISYNEQFF
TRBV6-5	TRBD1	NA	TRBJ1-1	TGTGCCAGCAGGACGACAGGGAGGAGGACTGAAGCTTTCTTT	CASRTTGRRTEAFF
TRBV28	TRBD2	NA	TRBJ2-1	TGTGCCAGCAGTCCATGGTTGGGGGGGACTAGGAGCAATGAGCAGTTCTTC	CASSPWLGGTRSNEQFF
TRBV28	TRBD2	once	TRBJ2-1	TGTGCCAGCAGTACACCAGGCGCGGGAGGGCCCTACAATGAGCAGTTCTTC	CASSTPGAGGPYNEQFF
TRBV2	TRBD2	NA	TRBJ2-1	TGTGCCAGCAAAGCGGGAGAGTGGAATGAGCAGTTCTTC	CASKAGEWNEQFF
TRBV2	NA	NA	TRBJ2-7	TGTGCCAGCACCCGGACACCCCAGGGCAACGAGCAGTACTTC	CASTRTPQGNEQYF
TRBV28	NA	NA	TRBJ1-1	TGTGCCAGCAGTTTAGGACAGCTGAACACTGAAGCTTTCTTT	CASSLGQLNTEAFF
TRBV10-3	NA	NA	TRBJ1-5	TGTGCCATCAGTGATCCCGGGAGGGCCCAGCATTTT	CAISDPGRAQHF
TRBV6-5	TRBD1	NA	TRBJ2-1	TGTGCCAGCACCCGGGGGACAGGGAACAATGAGCAGTTCTTC	CASTRGTGNNEQFF
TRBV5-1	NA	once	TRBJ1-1	TGCGCCAGCTCTGCAGATCCGAGCACTGAAGCTTTCTTT	CASSADPSTEAFF
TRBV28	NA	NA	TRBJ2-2	TGTGCCAGCAGTTTTGATAGGTGGAGCGGGAACACCGGGGAGCTGTTTTTT	CASSFDRWSGNTGELFF
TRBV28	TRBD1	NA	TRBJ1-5	TGTGCCAGCAGCTCCCGGGACAGGGGGCATCAGCCCCAGCATTTT	CASSSRDRGHQPQHF
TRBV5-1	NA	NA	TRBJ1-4	TGCGCCACCAGGGCCGGACGGGGACATGAAAAACTGTTTTTT	CATRAGRGHEKLFF
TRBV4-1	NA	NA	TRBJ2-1	TGCGCCAGCAGCCAAGTGGTAGCGGTGCGATACAATGAGCAGTTCTTC	CASSQVVAVRYNEQFF
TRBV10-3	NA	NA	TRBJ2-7	TGTGCCACCCACCCGGGACGGACCTACGAGCAGTACTTC	CATHPGRTYEQYF
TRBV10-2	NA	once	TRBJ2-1	TGCGCCAGCAGATTACCGGGACAACCATCCTACAATGAGCAGTTCTTC	CASRLPGQPSYNEQFF
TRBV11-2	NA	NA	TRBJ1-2	TGTGCCAGCACCTTATCAGGGACAAGATCAGGGACTAACTATGGCTACACCTTC	CASTLSGTRSGTNYGYTF
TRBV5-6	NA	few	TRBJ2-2	TGTGCCAGCAGCTTGACCCACACGAACACCGGGGAGCTGTTTTTT	CASSLTHTNTGELFF
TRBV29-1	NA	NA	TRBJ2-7	TGCAGCGTTGCGGGGCAGGGGAGGGACGAGCAGTACTTC	CSVAGQGRDEQYF
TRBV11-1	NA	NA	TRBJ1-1	TGTGCCAGCAGCCTGGACAGTATGGGCACTGAAGCTTTCTTT	CASSLDSMGTEAFF